Following are 5 T cell receptor beta chains from one sample sequenced in a study of blood T cell repertoires in COVID-19. TCRdb keeps only in-frame clones here, not all; method: immunoSEQ multiplex PCR. In the table there are about 250,000 clones, about four fifths of which are singletons. What was sequenced was peripheral blood. Receptors were obtained from an elderly man with acute or convalescent COVID-19.

The chain uses TRBV13 and TRBJ1-3; 7 nucleotides line up with TRBD1. J lost 7 bases, V lost 0 bases, and 6 bases had no gene match. This CDR3 comprises 15 residues. Germline values: CDR1 PRHDT, CDR2 FYEKMQ (reference sequence). In nucleotides, the CDR3 is TGTGCCAGCAGCTTAGGATGGGACAGTGGGAACACCATATATTTT. Translation: CASSLGWDSGNTIYF.

The chain is built from TRBV3-1 (or the pseudogene TRBV3-2) and TRBJ1-5, with D possibly matching TRBD1 (6 bases). V lost 5 bases, J lost 2 bases, and 16 bases lay in between. The CDR3 has 16 amino acids. CDR1 and CDR2 (germline): LGHDT, YNNKEL (reference sequence). In nucleotides, the CDR3 is TGTGCCAGCAGCAACAGGGCACTGGAGGGCAATCAGCCCCAGCATTTT. This encodes CASSNRALEGNQPQHF.

The chain carries TRBV6-5 and TRBJ2-3; possible D gene TRBD2, 6 bases. V dropped 0 bases and J dropped 4 bases, with 11 bases sitting between them. This CDR3 contains 15 residues. The V gene's germline CDR1 is MNHEY and CDR2 SVGAGI. CDR3 protein: CASSYSGGRADTQYF. CDR3 DNA sequence: TGTGCCAGCAGTTACTCGGGGGGAAGGGCAGATACGCAGTATTTT.

The chain employs TRBV6-2 or TRBV6-3 and TRBJ1-6; TRBD1 might be the D (6 bases). Germline CDR1 MNHEY, CDR2 SVGEGT. Trimming shortened V by 2 bases and J by 6 bases, and 14 bases separated the two germline ends. The CDR3 contains 16 residues. This chain's CDR3 is CASSYDLGAGNSPLHF. DNA of the CDR3: TGTGCCAGCAGTTACGATTTGGGGGCCGGTAATTCACCCCTCCACTTT.

This clone has only a few counts. The chain employs TRBV4-2 and TRBJ1-4; 8 bases are shared with TRBD1. This CDR3 is 15 amino acids long. Germline V lookup: CDR1 LGHNA, CDR2 YNFKEQ. V was clipped by 5 bases and J by 7 bases; unmatched bases: 9. The CDR3 nucleotides are TGTGCCAGCAGCTCTGGACAGGGAGGGGGTGAAAAACTGTTTTTT. This translates into CASSSGQGGGEKLFF.